A single sample is the source of the 28 T cell receptor beta chains below, sequenced in a study of cytomegalovirus exposure and HLA in healthy donors. 13 Jbeta primers and 60 Vbeta primers were used for the PCR. Here immunoSEQ multiplex PCR was the method, and the copy in TCRdb shows in-frame clones only, minus some. This table lists 130,000 to 150,000 clones. Specimen: PBMCs. These receptors originate from a man aged 35-49 years in good health and CMV-seronegative.

The genes are TRBV7-9 and TRBJ2-7; 13 bases align to TRBD2. After removal of 0 bases from V and 3 bases from J, the junction contained 11 bases not matched to a gene. The CDR3 sequence is 19 residues long. The germline gives CDR1 SEHNR, CDR2 FQNEAQ (reference sequence). The DNA for the CDR3 is TGTGCCAGCAGCTTAGCGCTTGCACTAGCGGGGGGGCGTTACTACGAGCAGTACTTC. Amino acids: CASSLALALAGGRYYEQYF.

The V gene is TRBV7-8, the J gene TRBJ1-6; no definite D call. The germline CDR1 and CDR2 sequences are SGHVS and FQNEAQ. The CDR3 length is 16 residues. The V and J ends lost 1 base and 6 bases respectively, with 13 bases between them. CDR3 sequence: CASSLGEGRINSPLHF. The CDR3 DNA is TGTGCCAGCAGCTTAGGGGAGGGTCGGATTAATTCACCCCTCCACTTT.

The J gene is TRBJ2-7, the V gene TRBV5-1; a weak D match, TRBD1 (5 bases). Trimming removed 4 bases from V and 6 bases from J, with 14 bases in between. In germline, CDR1 is SGHRS, CDR2 YFSETQ. The CDR3 contains 13 residues. The DNA of the CDR3 is TGCGCCAGCAGCCAAGCATCAGGGCCCGAGCAGTACTTC. The encoded protein is CASSQASGPEQYF.

The V gene is TRBV5-6, the J gene TRBJ2-1; the D is unclear. The length of the CDR3 is 13 residues. V was trimmed by 4 bases and J by 4 bases, leaving 9 bases between them. Germline CDR1 reads SGHDT; CDR2 reads YYEEEE. DNA for the CDR3: TGTGCCAGCAGCCCATCCCAATACAATGAGCAGTTCTTC. It yields the protein CASSPSQYNEQFF.

In the case of this clone: This sample also contains other DNA sequences that code for the same CDR3. The chain joins TRBV2 to TRBJ2-1; 8 bases match TRBD2. The junction had 5 bases not matched to a gene; V was cut back by 8 bases and J by 5 bases. The germline gives CDR1 SNHLY, CDR2 FYNNEI. The CDR3 loop spans 13 amino acids. The CDR3 DNA reads as TGTGCCAGCCGCCGGGGGGGCAACAATGAGCAGTTCTTC. It is translated as CASRRGGNNEQFF. Full variable domain (missing parts from reference TRBV2 and TRBJ2-1): EPEVTQTPSHQVTQMGQEVILRCVPISNHLYFYWYRQILGQKVEFLVSFYNNEISEKSEIFDDQFSVERPDGSNFTLKIRSTKLEDSAMYFCASRRGGNNEQFFGPGTRLTVL.

The genes are TRBV6-5 and TRBJ2-3; TRBD2 aligns across 7 bases. Trimming cost V 0 bases and J 2 bases; bases outside gene matches: 2. This CDR3 is 15 amino acids long. The germline gives CDR1 MNHEY, CDR2 SVGAGI. The CDR3 is CASSYSGDYTDTQYF. In DNA, the CDR3 is TGTGCCAGCAGTTACTCCGGGGACTACACAGATACGCAGTATTTT.

The chain has TRBV21-1 and TRBJ2-6; the table calls TRBD2, which could not be checked here. TRBV21-1 is deemed a pseudogene. The CDR3 is 20 amino acids. This CDR3 reads CASSNLVTGLILSGANVLTF. CDR3 nucleotide sequence: TGTGCCAGCAGCAATCTCGTTACTGGACTCATCCTCTCTGGGGCCAACGTCCTGACTTTC.

The V call is TRBV7-9, the J call TRBJ2-6; the match to TRBD1 covers 12 bases. Trimming removed 6 bases from V and 4 bases from J; junction bases left unmatched: 13. Germline V gene lookup returns CDR1 SEHNR and CDR2 FQNEAQ (reference sequence). The CDR3 covers 19 residues. Written as DNA, the CDR3 is TGTGCCAGCAGACTTAAGCCGGGACAGGGGGCGCGAGGGGCCAACGTCCTGACTTTC. Encoded protein: CASRLKPGQGARGANVLTF.

This chain links TRBV6-4 with TRBJ1-5; D not resolved. The germline V and J ends were trimmed by 4 bases and 2 bases, with 6 bases remaining between them. Germline lookup yields CDR1 MRHNA and CDR2 SNTAGT. The CDR3 runs to 13 residues. In nucleotides, the CDR3 is TGTGCCAGCAGTGTTACGGGCAATCAGCCCCAGCATTTT. It is translated as CASSVTGNQPQHF.

J is TRBJ2-3 and V is TRBV5-4; 12 positions agree with TRBD2. CDR3 size: 16 residues. The junction had 6 bases not matched to a gene; V was cut back by 4 bases and J by 3 bases. Looked up from germline, CDR1 is SGHNT and CDR2 is YYREEE (reference sequence). CDR3 sequence: CASSPPTSGGTDTQYF. CDR3 bases: TGTGCCAGCAGCCCCCCGACTAGCGGGGGTACAGATACGCAGTATTTT.

The chain joins TRBV6-5 to TRBJ2-1, with D possibly TRBD2 on 7 matching bases. In germline, CDR1 is MNHEY, CDR2 SVGAGI. This CDR3 spans 14 amino acids. Trimming removed 6 bases at V and 6 bases at J, with 15 bases between. CDR3: CASSPWGGPNEQFF. DNA for the CDR3: TGTGCCAGCAGCCCCTGGGGGGGCCCCAATGAGCAGTTCTTC.

This chain joins TRBV19 and TRBJ1-6, with 8 bases that match TRBD1. The V and J ends lost 4 bases and 7 bases, in that order; junction bases with no gene match: 12. Germline V CDR1 and CDR2: LNHDA, SQIVND (reference sequence). This CDR3 comprises 17 residues. In nucleotides, the CDR3 is TGTGCCAGTAGTAATCAAGTCGGACAGGGAGCAAATTCACCCCTCCACTTT. Translated, it gives CASSNQVGQGANSPLHF.

V gene TRBV4-2 combines with J gene TRBJ2-3; D might be TRBD2 (6 bases). Germline V gene sequence: CDR1 LGHNA, CDR2 YNFKEQ. V was cut by 2 bases and J by 0 bases, with 12 bases left in between. This CDR3 spans 16 amino acids. CDR3 sequence (DNA): TGTGCCAGCAGCCAACTATCCGGGACTAGCACAGATACGCAGTATTTT. It yields the protein CASSQLSGTSTDTQYF.

This chain uses TRBV7-2 with TRBJ2-3; no reliable D call. Trimming took 1 base from V and 0 from J, leaving 11 bases between them. The CDR3 has 16 residues. Germline CDR1 and CDR2: SGHTA and FQGNSA. For the CDR3, the DNA is TGTGCCAGCAGCTTAGTCGGGTCATCTAGCACAGATACGCAGTATTTT. It translates to CASSLVGSSSTDTQYF.

The rearrangement uses TRBV19 and TRBJ2-3, with 8 bases identical to TRBD1. The germline V gene encodes CDR1 LNHDA and CDR2 SQIVND (reference sequence). V lost 9 bases, J lost 2 bases, and 4 bases stayed unmatched. The CDR3 contains 13 residues. CDR3 amino acids: CASKTGATDTQYF. Written as DNA, the CDR3 is TGTGCCAGCAAGACAGGGGCCACAGATACGCAGTATTTT.

The chain is built from TRBV5-1 and TRBJ1-2; D not certain. CDR1 and CDR2 from the germline V gene are SGHRS and YFSETQ. This CDR3 has 12 residues. The V gene lost 0 bases and the J gene lost 6 bases, with 6 bases spanning the gap. The DNA for the CDR3 is TGCGCCAGCAGCTTGGACAGCCATGGCTACACCTTC. Translation: CASSLDSHGYTF.

The chain recombines TRBV29-1 with TRBJ2-3, with TRBD1 matching over 8 bases. Germline V gene sequence: CDR1 SQVTM, CDR2 ANQGSEA. The CDR3 loop spans 14 amino acids. J lost 3 bases, V lost 8 bases, and 10 bases had no gene match. CDR3 bases: TGCAGCATTCGCAGGGGGCTGGGGACAGATACGCAGTATTTT. Translating it yields CSIRRGLGTDTQYF.

V and J are TRBV19 and TRBJ1-2, with a tentative D call TRBD1 (6 bases). This CDR3 region has 16 residues. Trimming left V 5 bases short and J 2 bases short, with 18 bases between. In germline, CDR1 is LNHDA, CDR2 SQIVND (reference sequence). The CDR3 DNA is TGTGCCAGTAGTGGATTGATGGGACACCGAAACTATGGCTACACCTTC. Residues: CASSGLMGHRNYGYTF.

This chain connects TRBV28 to TRBJ2-1; TRBD1 matches at 7 bases. CDR1 MDHEN and CDR2 SYDVKM come from the germline V gene. CDR3 length equals 13 residues. The ends lost 0 bases at V and 10 bases at J; junction bases unmatched: 3. The CDR3 region has the DNA TGTGCCAGCAGTTTATGGGAGGACAGGGAGCAGTTCTTC. It codes for CASSLWEDREQFF.

The chain links TRBV19 to TRBJ2-2, with 8 bases fitting TRBD1. The CDR3 covers 16 residues. Per germline, CDR1 LNHDA and CDR2 SQIVND (reference sequence). Trimming took 4 bases from V and 1 from J; bases not matched to a gene: 5. CDR3 region: CASSTWDRKNTGELFF. The CDR3 region has the DNA TGTGCCAGTAGTACATGGGACAGGAAGAACACCGGGGAGCTGTTTTTT.

The chain joins TRBV6-1 to TRBJ1-1, with 8 bases fitting TRBD1. The V gene's germline CDR1 is MNHNS and CDR2 SASEGT. This CDR3 has 16 amino acids. The J segment lost 3 bases and the V segment lost 4 bases, leaving 10 bases of the junction unmatched. The CDR3 spells CASSVQTGAGDTEAFF. DNA for the CDR3: TGTGCCAGCAGTGTCCAGACAGGGGCCGGGGACACTGAAGCTTTCTTT.

V usage is TRBV28 and J usage is TRBJ1-5; D remains unclear. Germline lookup yields CDR1 MDHEN and CDR2 SYDVKM. V lost 3 bases and J 8 bases, leaving 11 bases between the germline ends. CDR3 length equals 13 residues. The CDR3 region has the DNA TGTGCCAGCAGTTTTTCCGGAGGGAAGCCCCAGCATTTT. This encodes CASSFSGGKPQHF.

This sequence joins TRBV10-3 and TRBJ1-5; 7 bases match TRBD1. V was pared by 2 bases and J by 7 bases, with 5 bases of the junction left unmatched. In germline, CDR1 is ENHRY, CDR2 SYGVKD. The CDR3 totals 14 residues. The CDR3 DNA reads as TGTGCCATCAGTGAGGGTAACAGGGGACAGCCCCAGCATTTT. Translation gives CAISEGNRGQPQHF.

The chain links TRBV11-1 to TRBJ2-5, with D hard to call. Germline V lookup: CDR1 SGHAT, CDR2 FQDESV (reference sequence). V was pared by 2 bases and J by 1 base, with 8 bases between. There are 14 residues in the CDR3. DNA for the CDR3: TGTGCCAGCAGCTTAATGGGCAGCCAAGAGACCCAGTACTTC. It specifies CASSLMGSQETQYF.

V gene TRBV5-8 combines with J gene TRBJ2-6; 7 bases are a match to TRBD1. The CDR3 sequence is 17 residues long. V dropped 4 bases and J dropped 0; count of bases not matched to a gene: 7. CDR1 SGHTS and CDR2 YDEGEE come from the germline V gene. The CDR3 region is CASSPGTETSGANVLTF. For the CDR3, the DNA is TGTGCCAGCAGCCCCGGGACAGAGACCTCTGGGGCCAACGTCCTGACTTTC.

The chain has TRBV11-2 and TRBJ2-1, with D perhaps matching TRBD2 (7 bases). V lost 8 bases and J lost 5, with 16 bases in between. CDR3 length: 14 amino acids. The germline V gene has CDR1 SGHAT and CDR2 FQNNGV. CDR3 coding DNA: TGTGCCAGCTCCAGAGGGGGGGGGAACAATGAGCAGTTCTTC. This translates into CASSRGGGNNEQFF.

The rearrangement links TRBV7-2 to TRBJ2-3; 10 bases align to TRBD1. V trimming: 6 bases; J trimming: 7 bases; junction bases outside the gene matches: 16. CDR3 length: 17 amino acids. Germline V gene lookup returns CDR1 SGHTA and CDR2 FQGNSA. The CDR3 nucleotides read TGTGCCAGCAGGTTCCCCCCCGGACAGGGGGGGATAAATACGCAGTATTTT. This translates into CASRFPPGQGGINTQYF.

The chain combines TRBV5-4 with TRBJ1-1, with D tentatively TRBD1 (6 bases). The CDR3 runs to 14 residues. Looked up from germline, CDR1 is SGHNT and CDR2 is YYREEE (reference sequence). V shed 0 bases and J shed 0 bases, with 6 bases lying between them. The CDR3: CASSLGTVNTEAFF. The CDR3 bases are TGTGCCAGCAGCTTGGGGACAGTGAACACTGAAGCTTTCTTT.